The 17 T cell receptor beta chains below come from one sample, sequenced in a study of cytomegalovirus exposure and HLA in healthy donors. Data came from immunoSEQ multiplex PCR; TCRdb stores just in-frame clones and leaves some out. The sample records roughly 150,000 clones, approximately 81% being singletons. Sequencing input: PBMCs. The origin of the receptors is a man aged 25 to 45 in good health and CMV-seropositive.

The chain combines TRBV10-3 with TRBJ1-1; TRBD1 matches at 8 bases. This CDR3 has 14 amino acids. The J segment lost 5 bases and the V segment lost 9 bases, leaving 11 bases of the junction unmatched. Germline lookup yields CDR1 ENHRY and CDR2 SYGVKD. In nucleotides, the CDR3 is TGTGCCATGAGCTCAGGGGGCGAGGGAACTGAAGCTTTCTTT. Amino acid sequence: CAMSSGGEGTEAFF.

The V gene is TRBV30, the J gene TRBJ1-2, with 7 bases matching TRBD1. This CDR3 is built from 13 residues. The V gene end was trimmed by 3 bases and the J gene end by 3 bases; junction bases not matched to a gene: 4. The V gene's germline CDR1 is GTSNPN and CDR2 SVGIG (reference sequence). In DNA form, the CDR3 reads TGTGCCTGGAGGTCACAGGGGCACTATGGCTACACCTTC. Translating it yields CAWRSQGHYGYTF.

This chain joins TRBV29-1 and TRBJ1-2; weak D call: TRBD1 (5 bases). V gave up 4 bases and J gave up 2 bases, with 5 bases separating them. This CDR3 contains 11 residues. Germline CDR1 is SQVTM and CDR2 is ANQGSEA. The CDR3 sequence: CSVGQNYGYTF. Written as DNA, the CDR3 is TGCAGCGTTGGACAGAACTATGGCTACACCTTC. The variable domain in full, with the rest retrieved from reference TRBV29-1 and TRBJ1-2, is SAVISQKPSRDICQRGTSLTIQCQVDSQVTMMFWYRQQPGQSLTLIATANQGSEATYESGFVIDKFPISRPNLTFSTLTVSNMSPEDSSIYLCSVGQNYGYTFGSGTRLTVV.

V is TRBV27 and J is TRBJ1-1; a weak D match, TRBD1 (6 bases). Trimming pared 3 bases from V and 4 bases from J, leaving 15 bases between. CDR3 length: 15 amino acids. Germline V CDR1 and CDR2: MNHEY, SMNVEV (reference sequence). CDR3 in amino acids: CASSLTVGGATEAFF. The CDR3, as DNA: TGTGCCAGCAGTTTGACGGTAGGGGGGGCCACTGAAGCTTTCTTT.

The chain combines TRBV9 with TRBJ2-5; TRBD2 matches at 13 bases. The V gene's germline CDR1 is SGDLS and CDR2 YYNGEE. This CDR3 has 17 amino acids. Unmatched junction bases numbered 9, after V lost 3 bases and J lost 4 bases. CDR3 protein: CASSARLAGGVGETQYF. CDR3 nucleotide sequence: TGTGCCAGCAGCGCCCGACTAGCGGGGGGTGTGGGAGAGACCCAGTACTTC.

This chain connects TRBV21-1 to TRBJ1-5. TRBV21-1 is marked as a pseudogene. CDR3 length: 16 amino acids. In DNA, the CDR3 is TGTGCCAGCGGACTATGGCAGGACGATAGCAATCAGCCCCAGCATTTT. Translation gives CASGLWQDDSNQPQHF.

CDR3 sequence (DNA): TGTGCCTGGAGTGTCGGACAGTCAGTCAATCAGCCCCAGCATTTT. This translates into CAWSVGQSVNQPQHF. The V call is TRBV30, the J call TRBJ1-5; D possibly corresponds to TRBD1 (6 bases). The CDR3 is 15 residues long. Trimming stripped 0 bases from V and 3 bases from J, with 12 bases between. CDR1 is GTSNPN and CDR2 is SVGIG in the germline V gene (reference sequence).

The gene calls are TRBV9 and TRBJ2-5; 9 bases agree with TRBD1. Trimming removed 4 bases from V and 5 bases from J; junction bases left unmatched: 6. There are 14 residues in the CDR3. The germline gives CDR1 SGDLS, CDR2 YYNGEE. The CDR3 protein is CASSPQGAGETQYF. As DNA, the CDR3 is TGTGCCAGCAGCCCACAGGGGGCCGGGGAGACCCAGTACTTC.

V usage is TRBV5-6 and J usage is TRBJ2-7, with D possibly TRBD1 on 6 matching bases. Germline lookup yields CDR1 SGHDT and CDR2 YYEEEE. Between the trimmed V and J ends, which lost 4 bases and 3 bases, there was a span of 14 bases. This CDR3 region has 14 residues. The CDR3 spells CASSAGAGVYEQYF. CDR3 sequence (DNA): TGTGCCAGCAGCGCCGGGGCAGGGGTCTACGAGCAGTACTTC.

The gene calls are TRBV5-1 and TRBJ2-2, with D tentatively TRBD2 (6 bases). In germline, CDR1 is SGHRS, CDR2 YFSETQ. The CDR3 covers 14 residues. The V end was cut by 3 bases, the J end by 6 bases, with 12 bases between. CDR3: CASSWGVLAGELFF. The CDR3 coding sequence is TGCGCCAGCAGCTGGGGGGTTTTGGCCGGGGAGCTGTTTTTT. Full variable domain (remainder filled in from reference TRBV5-1 and TRBJ2-2): KAGVTQTPRYLIKTRGQQVTLSCSPISGHRSVSWYQQTPGQGLQFLFEYFSETQRNKGNFPGRFSGRQFSNSRSEMNVSTLELGDSALYLCASSWGVLAGELFFGEGSRLTVL.

For this clone: A junction boundary mismatches the germline segment, possibly from a read error. The chain joins TRBV7-3 to TRBJ2-1; 14 positions match TRBD2. CDR1 is SGHTA and CDR2 is FQGTGA in the germline V gene. There are 13 residues in the CDR3. The CDR3: CASSLDSTSGRVF. The CDR3 bases are TGTGCCAGCAGCTTGGATTCGACTAGCGGGAGGGTCTTC. The complete variable domain, with remaining parts taken from reference TRBV7-3 and TRBJ2-1, reads GAGVSQTPSNKVTEKGKYVELRCDPISGHTALYWYRQSLGQGPEFLIYFQGTGAADDSGLPNDRFFAVRPEGSVSTLKIQRTERGDSAVYLCASSLDSTSGRVFGPGTRLTVL.

V and J are TRBV6-1 and TRBJ1-1; D uncertain. V gave up 6 bases and J gave up 11 bases, with 13 bases separating them. The CDR3 has 11 amino acids. From germline, CDR1 is MNHNS and CDR2 SASEGT. The CDR3 DNA reads as TGTGCCAGCAGCGACACCTTTAAGGCTTTCTTT. It codes for CASSDTFKAFF.

The V call is TRBV5-5, the J call TRBJ2-3, with 9 nucleotides matching TRBD2. V lost 4 bases and J lost 5; bases outside the gene matches: 20. Looked up from germline, CDR1 is SGHKS and CDR2 is YYEKEE (reference sequence). This CDR3 has 19 amino acids. The CDR3 region has the DNA TGTGCCAGCAGCCCGCATCGAGCGGGGGGTGGGTACAGTGGAGATACGCAGTATTTT. Protein sequence: CASSPHRAGGGYSGDTQYF.

V gene TRBV10-1 combines with J gene TRBJ2-2, with a weak D call TRBD1 (6 bases). The CDR3 is 12 residues long. V was pared by 10 bases and J by 7 bases, with 13 bases between. Germline CDR1 WNHNN, CDR2 SYGVQD (reference sequence). DNA for the CDR3: TGCGCCACTAACAAACAGGGCGGGGAGCTGTTTTTT. This translates into CATNKQGGELFF.

This chain uses TRBV19 with TRBJ1-5; 10 bases are a match to TRBD1. V trimming: 1 base; J trimming: 7 bases; junction bases outside the gene matches: 7. The CDR3 loop spans 16 amino acids. Germline-derived CDR1 and CDR2 are LNHDA and SQIVND (reference sequence). The CDR3 here is CASSIAGTGVTQPQHF. For the CDR3, the DNA is TGTGCCAGTAGTATAGCGGGGACAGGGGTAACCCAGCCCCAGCATTTT.

V is TRBV14 and J is TRBJ2-1; TRBD2 agrees at 10 bases. Germline V gene sequence: CDR1 SGHDN, CDR2 FVKESK. The V segment lost 4 bases and the J segment 4 bases; nucleotides outside the gene matches: 10. This CDR3 region has 17 residues. Here the CDR3 reads CASSRFQASGSYNEQFF. The CDR3 DNA reads as TGTGCCAGCAGCCGATTTCAGGCTAGCGGGAGTTACAATGAGCAGTTCTTC.

The J gene is TRBJ2-5, the V gene TRBV28; TRBD1 matches 7 bases. The CDR3 is 14 amino acids. V lost 4 bases, J lost 4 bases, and 6 bases stayed unmatched. The germline V gene has CDR1 MDHEN and CDR2 SYDVKM. CDR3 region: CASSSTGVRETQYF. Written as DNA, the CDR3 is TGTGCCAGCAGTTCCACAGGGGTGAGAGAGACCCAGTACTTC.